This is a list of T cell receptor beta chains from one sample in a study of Tregs in tolerant kidney transplant recipients. Using immunoSEQ multiplex PCR, the repertoire was profiled, and TCRdb retains in-frame clones only, with some absent. The data hold approximately 65,000 clones, with 80% to 85% observed a single time. Input material: CD4+ T cells from blood. The receptors stem from a human donor in good health. CDR3s include the opening cysteine and the closing phenylalanine or tryptophan. For some rows the clone size is stated as once, few or many, or as a class when expanded; others skip it.

CDR3 length	V gene	J gene	clone size	CDR3 protein
16	TRBV7-9	TRBJ2-2	NA	CASSFHRGRNTGELFF
14	TRBV7-2	TRBJ2-7	NA	CASSLELAGVEQYF
18	TRBV11-2	TRBJ2-7	NA	CASSPIGRLALSSYEQYF
16	TRBV5-5	TRBJ2-1	few	CASSLIPGQGPSEQFF
16	TRBV30	TRBJ2-4	NA	CAWSSTPGLEKEEGNF
14	TRBV5-1	TRBJ2-7	NA	CASRTGTSTYEQYF
15	TRBV9	TRBJ1-2	NA	CASSAGDRGNYGYTF
15	TRBV7-9	TRBJ1-6	NA	CASTPGTGYNSPLHF
15	TRBV9	TRBJ1-3	NA	CASSVTAISGNTIYF
14	TRBV27	TRBJ2-3	NA	CASSLLGGTDTQYF
15	TRBV7-3	TRBJ2-7	NA	CASSRSGTGFFEQYF
14	TRBV5-4	TRBJ1-2	NA	CASSGPGHLGGYTF
14	TRBV14	TRBJ2-3	NA	CASSPKYRADTQYF
13	TRBV18	TRBJ1-1	NA	CASSGGGNTEAFF
13	TRBV4-2	TRBJ1-1	NA	CASSMEEGTEAFF
17	TRBV4-1	TRBJ1-3	few	CATRPGQGRGPGNTIYF
11	TRBV29-1	TRBJ2-7	NA	CSVERDHEQYF
15	TRBV7-9	TRBJ1-1	NA	CASSSLPTGGIEAFF
14	TRBV5-1	TRBJ1-6	NA	CASSPSGRPRGLHF
15	TRBV5-4	TRBJ2-4	few	CASSRTGASKNIQYF
13	TRBV5-6	TRBJ1-2	NA	CASTHVALGGYTF
16	TRBV4-1	TRBJ1-1	NA	CASSQRLSILDTEAFF
15	TRBV5-1	TRBJ1-2	NA	CASSLGTPSNYGYTF
16	TRBV6-1	TRBJ1-6	once	CASSEAMTTPDSPLHF
15	TRBV9	TRBJ2-2	NA	CASSVRRGATGELFF
15	TRBV6-6	TRBJ1-2	once	CASSQRTGRASGYTF
13	TRBV6-5	TRBJ1-2	NA	CASSPRTGYGYTF
15	TRBV2	TRBJ2-2	once	CASSEGRGRTGELFF
12	TRBV19	TRBJ1-2	NA	CASNQTVYGYTF
16	TRBV5-1	TRBJ1-1	NA	CASSLIRTAVDTEAFF
15	TRBV6-5	TRBJ1-5	NA	CATRQQGVSNQPQHF
16	TRBV6-6	TRBJ2-2	few	CASIRLAGEGTGELFF
14	TRBV28	TRBJ1-1	NA	CASSSRLRQSEAFF
16	TRBV7-8	TRBJ2-1	few	CASSSIREGQGNEQFF
18	TRBV15	TRBJ2-1	once	CATSRPLTSGSSYNEQFF
15	TRBV11-3	TRBJ2-1	NA	CASSLRRGGFTEQFF
14	TRBV18	TRBJ2-7	few	CASSPGGTGYEQYF
14	TRBV2	TRBJ1-1	NA	CASNNRGWDTEAFF
14	TRBV7-3	TRBJ2-3	few	CASSLSTHTDTQYF
17	TRBV11-2	TRBJ2-3	NA	CASSLDWGTGGTDTQYF
14	TRBV7-2	TRBJ2-1	NA	CASSPSGVANEQFF
15	TRBV7-2	TRBJ2-2	NA	CASSLARRNTGELFF
15	TRBV6-5	TRBJ2-7	NA	CASSSGQLSSYEQYF
16	TRBV29-1	TRBJ2-3	NA	CSVEDRLRGSTDTQYF
15	TRBV5-1	TRBJ2-3	few	CASSLGLAGPDTQYF
11	TRBV6-1	TRBJ2-4	NA	CASSEGDIQYF
16	TRBV5-1	TRBJ1-3	NA	CASSLTATSAGNTIYF
15	TRBV18	TRBJ2-1	NA	CASSPDIEVYNEQFF
12	TRBV19	TRBJ2-3	NA	CASSIDLRTQYF
12	TRBV6-5	TRBJ1-5	NA	CAIRDVQGLQHF
13	TRBV7-2	TRBJ1-2	NA	CASTKTTVYGYTF
15	TRBV7-6	TRBJ2-2	NA	CASSSRGVKGGELFF
13	TRBV7-9	TRBJ2-3	medium-sized	CASSLRGSDTQYF
15	TRBV19	TRBJ1-1	NA	CASSLRGLGDTEAFF
14	TRBV11-2	TRBJ2-3	few	CASSLGTDTDTQYF
15	TRBV9	TRBJ1-4	NA	CASSVGNGNNEKLFF
15	TRBV19	TRBJ1-6	NA	CASSTWTGRNSPLHF
14	TRBV10-1	TRBJ2-5	NA	CASSRTGDEETQYF
13	TRBV29-1	TRBJ1-3	NA	CSVGESIGNTIYF
14	TRBV10-3	TRBJ1-4	NA	CAIAPSGDREKLFF